These 29 T cell receptor beta chains originate from one sample sequenced in a study of cytomegalovirus exposure and HLA in healthy donors. The primer mix had 60 Vbeta and 13 Jbeta primers. The data were produced by immunoSEQ multiplex PCR, yet TCRdb's version contains in-frame clones alone and is incomplete. Of approximately 90,000 clones listed, approximately 71% are singletons. Sequenced material: PBMCs. These receptors all come from a young man in good health and CMV-seronegative.

The chain recombines TRBV30 with TRBJ2-7; maybe TRBD2 (6 bases). The V gene lost 5 bases and the J gene lost 7 bases, with 9 bases spanning the gap. Germline V gene sequence: CDR1 GTSNPN, CDR2 SVGIG (reference sequence). The CDR3 length is 10 residues. CDR3 nucleotides: TGTGCCTGGGGAGCGGGTGAGCAGTACTTC. Encoded protein: CAWGAGEQYF.

CDR3 region: CASSLAVTGGAADTQYF. Written as DNA, the CDR3 is TGTGCCAGCAGTTTGGCCGTGACAGGGGGCGCCGCAGATACGCAGTATTTT. This chain uses TRBV27 with TRBJ2-3, with TRBD1 matching over 10 bases. The CDR3 extends over 17 amino acids. V lost 3 bases, J lost 4 bases, and 10 bases stayed unmatched. The germline gives CDR1 MNHEY, CDR2 SMNVEV (reference sequence).

The V call is TRBV7-2, the J call TRBJ1-2; TRBD1 is a possible D gene (6 bases). The CDR3 runs 14 residues. Germline V gene sequence: CDR1 SGHTA, CDR2 FQGNSA. Trimming pared 4 bases from V and 5 bases from J, leaving 14 bases between. The chain's CDR3 is CASSYRTAEYGYTF. In nucleotides, the CDR3 is TGTGCCAGCAGCTACCGGACAGCGGAATATGGCTACACCTTC.

The chain employs TRBV4-2 and TRBJ2-3, with TRBD2 matching 10 bases. Germline values: CDR1 LGHNA, CDR2 YNFKEQ. V shed 1 base, J shed 4 bases, and the junction held 17 bases outside the gene matches. The CDR3 runs to 20 residues. The CDR3 loop is CASSQVPRTSGLSFADTQYF. In nucleotides, the CDR3 is TGTGCCAGCAGCCAAGTTCCGAGGACTAGCGGACTTTCTTTCGCAGATACGCAGTATTTT.

The chain couples TRBV4-2 to TRBJ2-5; D is possibly TRBD2 (5 bases). CDR1 and CDR2 (germline): LGHNA, YNFKEQ. This CDR3 has 14 amino acids. V lost 0 bases and J lost 4, with 9 bases in between. The CDR3 DNA is TGTGCCAGCAGCCAAGAGGCCCGGGGAGAGACCCAGTACTTC. Encoded protein: CASSQEARGETQYF.

This clone was seen once. The chain uses TRBV28 and TRBJ2-7; D not resolved. The CDR3 has 14 residues. Trimming cost V 3 bases and J 4 bases, with 13 bases left between them. The germline V gene has CDR1 MDHEN and CDR2 SYDVKM. CDR3 in amino acids: CASSFYPHHYEQYF. CDR3 DNA: TGTGCCAGCAGTTTCTATCCCCACCATTACGAGCAGTACTTC.

The CDR3 region is CASSRSTGSGNTIYF. In DNA, the CDR3 is TGTGCCAGCAGCCGGTCGACAGGGTCTGGAAACACCATATATTTT. This chain uses TRBV14 with TRBJ1-3; 7 nucleotides line up with TRBD1. Germline assignment: CDR1 SGHDN and CDR2 FVKESK. The junction had 4 bases not matched to a gene; V was cut back by 4 bases and J by 1 base. The CDR3 is 15 residues long.

This chain connects TRBV21-1 to TRBJ2-3; the table gives TRBD1 as D, unverified against the DNA. TRBV21-1 is shown as a pseudogene. This CDR3 region has 17 residues. The CDR3 bases are TGTGCCAGCAGCAAAAGTGTCAGGGGAGTTAGCACAGATACGCAGTATTTT. It specifies CASSKSVRGVSTDTQYF.

This clone appeared once. The chain recombines TRBV18 with TRBJ2-7; 7 bases are shared with TRBD2. The J segment lost 0 bases and the V segment lost 6 bases, leaving 5 bases of the junction unmatched. Germline V CDR1 and CDR2: KGHSH, LQKENI. The CDR3 has 14 residues. Here the CDR3 DNA reads TGTGCCAGCTCCCTGGGGGGGAGCTCCTACGAGCAGTACTTC. Protein: CASSLGGSSYEQYF.

The chain joins TRBV7-2 to TRBJ2-1, with 7 bases fitting TRBD2. V dropped 3 bases and J dropped 9; count of bases not matched to a gene: 8. The CDR3 is 14 residues long. The germline V gene encodes CDR1 SGHTA and CDR2 FQGNSA. CDR3 nucleotide sequence: TGTGCCAGCAGCTTTTCCCAATTAGCGGGTGAGCAGTTCTTC. It translates to CASSFSQLAGEQFF. Full variable domain (outside the CDR3, taken from reference TRBV7-2 and TRBJ2-1): GAGVSQSPSNKVTEKGKDVELRCDPISGHTALYWYRQSLGQGLEFLIYFQGNSAPDKSGLPSDRFSAERTGGSVSTLTIQRTQQEDSAVYLCASSFSQLAGEQFFGPGTRLTVL.

This chain uses TRBV6-1 with TRBJ2-7, with a weak D call TRBD1 (5 bases). This CDR3 region has 12 residues. The germline V gene encodes CDR1 MNHNS and CDR2 SASEGT. The germline V and J ends were trimmed by 9 bases and 1 base, with 10 bases remaining between them. The CDR3 spells CARRDSSYEQYF. The CDR3 nucleotides are TGTGCCAGGAGAGACAGTTCCTACGAGCAGTACTTC.

The chain couples TRBV2 to TRBJ1-3, with 8 bases matching TRBD1. The CDR3 has 14 residues. CDR1 is SNHLY, CDR2 FYNNEI, per germline. V was clipped by 7 bases and J by 4 bases; unmatched bases: 6. CDR3: CASKQGAEGNTIYF. CDR3 in DNA: TGTGCCAGCAAGCAGGGGGCGGAAGGAAACACCATATATTTT. Looking up the rest from reference TRBV2 and TRBJ1-3 gives the full variable domain: EPEVTQTPSHQVTQMGQEVILRCVPISNHLYFYWYRQILGQKVEFLVSFYNNEISEKSEIFDDQFSVERPDGSNFTLKIRSTKLEDSAMYFCASKQGAEGNTIYFGEGSWLTVV.

This chain uses TRBV6-1 with TRBJ2-1, with 8 bases identical to TRBD2. CDR1 and CDR2 (germline): MNHNS, SASEGT. The CDR3 contains 18 residues. J gave up 1 base and V 3 bases, and 11 bases lay outside the gene matches. The CDR3 nucleotides read TGTGCCAGCAGTGACGGTTCCCGGGAGGGCCGTTCCTACAATGAGCAGTTCTTC. Translation: CASSDGSREGRSYNEQFF.

The genes are TRBV6-5 and TRBJ1-2; 9 bases agree with TRBD1. The ends lost 5 bases at V and 8 bases at J; junction bases unmatched: 9. CDR3 size: 14 residues. CDR1 is MNHEY and CDR2 is SVGAGI in the germline V gene. In nucleotides, the CDR3 is TGTGCCAGCAGTGCGACAGGGGGGATAGGAGGCTACACCTTC. The encoded protein is CASSATGGIGGYTF.

V usage is TRBV29-1 and J usage is TRBJ1-1; D not certain. This CDR3 spans 11 amino acids. The V gene's germline CDR1 is SQVTM and CDR2 ANQGSEA. V lost 4 bases, J lost 1 base, and 4 bases lay in between. The CDR3 here is CSVARNTEAFF. CDR3 nucleotides: TGCAGCGTTGCCAGGAACACTGAAGCTTTCTTT. Together with reference TRBV29-1 and TRBJ1-1, the CDR3 gives the full variable domain: SAVISQKPSRDICQRGTSLTIQCQVDSQVTMMFWYRQQPGQSLTLIATANQGSEATYESGFVIDKFPISRPNLTFSTLTVSNMSPEDSSIYLCSVARNTEAFFGQGTRLTVV.

The table lists this clone with a count of one. This chain uses TRBV18 with TRBJ2-7; D not resolved. Per the germline V gene, CDR1 is KGHSH and CDR2 is LQKENI. V was clipped by 0 bases and J by 0 bases, with 9 bases between them. The length of the CDR3 is 15 residues. Here the CDR3 reads CASSPPFEASYEQYF. Written as DNA, the CDR3 is TGTGCCAGCTCACCACCATTCGAGGCCTCCTACGAGCAGTACTTC.

Comments on this clone: One junction end disagrees with the germline gene, perhaps due to a read error. The rearrangement uses TRBV7-7 and TRBJ2-5, with 9 bases matching TRBD2. The CDR3 spans 20 residues. Germline V lookup: CDR1 SSHAT, CDR2 FNYEAQ (reference sequence). CDR3 coding DNA: TGTGCTAGCAGCTTAGCTGGGGCTTCTAGCGGGACTCCCCGGGAAGAGACCCAGTACTTC. This translates into CASSLAGASSGTPREETQYF.

This chain uses TRBV19 with TRBJ2-4; tentatively, D is TRBD1 (6 bases). CDR1 is LNHDA, CDR2 SQIVND, per germline (reference sequence). The CDR3 totals 12 residues. Trimming stripped 4 bases from V and 8 bases from J, with 9 bases between. For the CDR3, the DNA is TGTGCCAGTAGTAAGAGGACAGACATTCAGTACTTC. Translated: CASSKRTDIQYF. The entire variable domain, with the rest obtained from reference TRBV19 and TRBJ2-4, is as follows: DGGITQSPKYLFRKEGQNVTLSCEQNLNHDAMYWYRQDPGQGLRLIYYSQIVNDFQKGDIAEGYSVSREKKESFPLTVTSAQKNPTAFYLCASSKRTDIQYFGAGTRLSVL.

The J gene is TRBJ2-3, the V gene TRBV4-2, with TRBD2 identical over 11 bases. V gave up 3 bases and J gave up 4 bases; unmatched junction bases: 3. CDR1 and CDR2 from the germline V gene are LGHNA and YNFKEQ. This CDR3 spans 15 amino acids. The CDR3 DNA is TGTGCCAGCAGCCACCAACTAGCGGGAGCAGATACGCAGTATTTT. It yields the protein CASSHQLAGADTQYF.

This clone has only one observation. The chain couples TRBV5-1 to TRBJ1-3, with D unresolved. The CDR3 runs 15 residues. The V end lost 1 base, the J end lost 3 bases, and 11 bases lay between the germline ends. The germline gives CDR1 SGHRS, CDR2 YFSETQ. This CDR3 is CASSLRRVFGNTIYF. CDR3 nucleotides: TGCGCCAGCAGCTTGCGGAGGGTCTTTGGAAACACCATATATTTT.

This clone came up once. V gene TRBV4-1 combines with J gene TRBJ2-3, with a possible D match to TRBD1 (5 bases). Germline V CDR1 and CDR2: MGHRA, YSYEKL. The V and J ends lost 2 bases and 7 bases respectively, with 19 bases between them. The CDR3 is made up of 16 amino acids. CDR3 region: CASSQIGLGAGNTQYF. The DNA of the CDR3 is TGCGCCAGCAGCCAAATAGGCCTCGGAGCAGGGAATACGCAGTATTTT.

Details on this clone: The sample has other DNA sequences that encode this CDR3 too. The chain joins TRBV18 to TRBJ1-6, with TRBD1 as a possible D gene (6 bases). The CDR3 sequence is 14 residues long. Germline CDR1 reads KGHSH; CDR2 reads LQKENI. V gave up 3 bases and J gave up 9 bases, with 12 bases separating them. The CDR3 here is CASSPGQGRSPLHF. In DNA, the CDR3 is TGTGCCAGCTCACCGGGGCAGGGGCGTTCACCCCTCCACTTT.

The chain couples TRBV6-1 to TRBJ1-2; D possibly corresponds to TRBD1 (5 bases). This CDR3 region has 13 residues. V was clipped by 1 base and J by 5 bases, with 8 bases between them. The germline V gene encodes CDR1 MNHNS and CDR2 SASEGT. The DNA for the CDR3 is TGTGCCAGCAGTGAAGGGACAACTTATGGCTACACCTTC. Translated: CASSEGTTYGYTF.

CDR3 loop: CASSQDPPGRVSNQPQHF. CDR3 in DNA: TGCGCCAGCAGCCAAGACCCCCCCGGCAGGGTGAGCAATCAGCCCCAGCATTTT. The chain employs TRBV4-3 and TRBJ1-5; possibly TRBD1 for D (5 bases). Trimming pared 0 bases from V and 1 base from J, leaving 16 bases between. This CDR3 is 18 amino acids long. The germline gives CDR1 LGHNA, CDR2 YSLEER.

V usage is TRBV30 and J usage is TRBJ1-2; D gene ambiguous. The V gene's germline CDR1 is GTSNPN and CDR2 SVGIG (reference sequence). V dropped 0 bases and J dropped 0 bases, with 14 bases sitting between them. The CDR3 is made up of 16 amino acids. This CDR3 reads CAWSVPTPRANYGYTF. CDR3 DNA: TGTGCCTGGAGTGTACCGACTCCACGAGCTAACTATGGCTACACCTTC.

This rearrangement joins TRBV7-6 to TRBJ1-2, with 7 positions matching TRBD1. Losses at the gene ends were 5 bases for V and 0 bases for J; bases not matched to a gene: 6. CDR1 SGHVS and CDR2 FNYEAQ come from the germline V gene. The CDR3 runs to 15 residues. This CDR3 reads CASSRRQGSNYGYTF. The CDR3, as DNA: TGTGCCAGCAGCCGACGACAGGGTTCTAACTATGGCTACACCTTC. The variable domain in full, with the rest retrieved from reference TRBV7-6 and TRBJ1-2, is GAGVSQSPRYKVTKRGQDVALRCDPISGHVSLYWYRQALGQGPEFLTYFNYEAQQDKSGLPNDRFSAERPEGSISTLTIQRTEQRDSAMYRCASSRRQGSNYGYTFGSGTRLTVV.

In its sample, this clone was seen once. CDR3 residues: CASSLGVSGSSDTQYF. As DNA, the CDR3 is TGTGCCAGCAGCTTAGGGGTTAGCGGGAGCTCAGATACGCAGTATTTT. The chain has TRBV11-2 and TRBJ2-3, with TRBD2 matching 9 bases. CDR3 length equals 16 residues. Per germline, CDR1 SGHAT and CDR2 FQNNGV. After removal of 1 base from V and 4 bases from J, the junction contained 6 bases not matched to a gene. Full variable domain (rest looked up from reference TRBV11-2 and TRBJ2-3): EAGVAQSPRYKIIEKRQSVAFWCNPISGHATLYWYQQILGQGPKLLIQFQNNGVVDDSQLPKDRFSAERLKGVDSTLKIQPAKLEDSAVYLCASSLGVSGSSDTQYFGPGTRLTVL.

The chain links TRBV7-2 to TRBJ1-2; TRBD1 matches at 9 bases. The CDR3 runs to 15 residues. The V segment lost 5 bases and the J segment 7 bases; nucleotides outside the gene matches: 11. Germline V gene data show CDR1 as SGHTA and CDR2 as FQGNSA. The CDR3: CASSPFKGQGSGYTF. In DNA, the CDR3 is TGTGCCAGCAGCCCATTCAAGGGACAGGGAAGTGGCTACACCTTC.

The chain employs TRBV6-5 and TRBJ2-7; 7 positions match TRBD2. Germline CDR1 reads MNHEY; CDR2 reads SVGAGI. The V and J ends lost 6 bases and 4 bases, in that order; junction bases with no gene match: 12. This CDR3 spans 15 amino acids. This chain's CDR3 is CASRDTSAAAYEQYF. The CDR3 DNA reads as TGTGCCAGCAGGGACACTAGCGCCGCCGCGTACGAGCAGTACTTC.